The rows below give T cell receptor beta chains drawn from one sample of a study of identical twins. TCRdb passed the 5' RACE reads through MiXCR, listing each CDR3 protein once. The profile covers 550,000 to 700,000 distinct CDR3 sequences, with about 20% appearing a single time and roughly 4% taken by the ten largest. These data were also filed under a second study, of T cells expressing NK-cell markers.

Sequenced: PBMCs. The receptors come from a woman aged 18-35 years in good health. Each CDR3 is given without its conserved first and last residue.

CDR3aa | j_gene | v_gene
ASSLTNRRRGGLSPLH | TRBJ1-6 | TRBV11-2
ASWDSYNEQF | TRBJ2-1 | TRBV12-3/TRBV12-4
ASSLAGSTGDTQY | TRBJ2-3 | TRBV5-1
ASGQGASYEQY | TRBJ2-7 | TRBV4-1
SVELARNEQF | TRBJ2-1 | TRBV29-1
SARYGGRASGELF | TRBJ2-2 | TRBV20-1
ASSSTGTGFGANVLT | TRBJ2-6 | TRBV6-1
SADLRGTSGNEQF | TRBJ2-1 | TRBV20-1
ASGSGRLTNEKLF | TRBJ1-4 | TRBV6-1
ASSLGVYFTDTQY | TRBJ2-3 | TRBV27
SVHRTGYQETQY | TRBJ2-5 | TRBV29-1
ASSPTRGWTGLRETQY | TRBJ2-5 | TRBV11-2
ASSLGGSNRNTEAF | TRBJ1-1 | TRBV11-2
ASSLTGEGTEAF | TRBJ1-1 | TRBV13
SADRGGYTEAF | TRBJ1-1 | TRBV29-1
ASSQTGLRETQY | TRBJ2-5 | TRBV3-1
ASSLNSGTQTYEQY | TRBJ2-7 | TRBV18
ATSTSRGEQY | TRBJ2-7 | TRBV15
ASSFLGGGDSSYEQY | TRBJ2-7 | TRBV12-3/TRBV12-4
ASSPGVDHEQY | TRBJ2-7 | TRBV18
ASSFRGLGEQF | TRBJ2-1 | TRBV7-2
SARLRQDSPYEQY | TRBJ2-7 | TRBV20-1
SAVLGQVDGYT | TRBJ1-2 | TRBV20-1
ASSFGGLAAYEQY | TRBJ2-7 | TRBV5-1
ASSSGQGGGYGYT | TRBJ1-2 | TRBV12-3/TRBV12-4
ASSFEVAYEQY | TRBJ2-7 | TRBV7-9
SAGQGGGV | TRBJ2-1 | TRBV29-1
ASSRLLAPPADTQY | TRBJ2-3 | TRBV12-3/TRBV12-4
ASSFGANVLT | TRBJ2-6 | TRBV12-3/TRBV12-4
ASSEGAGEQY | TRBJ2-7 | TRBV7-7
ASSYYRGGTEAF | TRBJ1-1 | TRBV6-5
ATSRDRDEQF | TRBJ2-1 | TRBV15
SVTGSAYEQY | TRBJ2-7 | TRBV20-1
ASSLARSADTQY | TRBJ2-3 | TRBV5-6
SARAPLGGASGELF | TRBJ2-2 | TRBV20-1
SARDQWQGAYQPQH | TRBJ1-5 | TRBV20-1
ASGLRGLSYEQY | TRBJ2-7 | TRBV6-1
SVEYDSNTEAF | TRBJ1-1 | TRBV29-1